Sequencing of this T cell receptor beta chain was carried out in a study of T cell changes during pregnancy in multiple sclerosis. Here immunoSEQ multiplex PCR was the method, and the copy in TCRdb shows in-frame clones only, minus some. The sample gives tens of thousands of clones, roughly 90% of which show up once; about 2% is in the top ten. The CDR3 spans 22 residues. Germline loops: CDR1 LNHDA, CDR2 SQIVND (reference sequence). The V segment lost 6 bases and the J segment 0 bases; nucleotides outside the gene matches: 18. The clonotype was recovered from a female donor with multiple sclerosis, enrolled in a pregnancy study. Sequenced material: peripheral blood, taken in the second trimester of pregnancy. The V call is TRBV19, the J call TRBJ2-6, with TRBD1 matching over 12 bases. The CDR3 loop is CASRAGTGGVGPTGSGANVLTF. The CDR3 bases are TGTGCCAGTAGGGCCGGGACAGGGGGCGTAGGTCCAACGGGCTCTGGGGCCAACGTCCTGACTTTC.